These T cell receptor beta chains were read from a single sample in a study of blood T cell repertoires in COVID-19. Some clones are missing from TCRdb's copy, which holds only in-frame ones; the method was immunoSEQ multiplex PCR. The sample yields some 250,000 clones, 70% to 90% seen once. The specimen sequenced was peripheral blood. Every receptor here comes from a woman in her twenties or thirties with acute or convalescent COVID-19. The CDR3 runs from the conserved cysteine through the conserved F or W. Each record gives: V gene, clone size, D gene, J gene, CDR3 protein, CDR3 DNA. The D gene is left open where the match is weak. Clone size is not always given. Where it is, it says once, few, many or a class for expanded clones.

TRBV3-1/TRBV3-2	once	TRBD2	TRBJ2-3	CASSRRLASDTQYF	TGTGCCAGCAGCCGGAGACTAGCATCAGATACGCAGTATTTT
TRBV19	-	-	TRBJ1-3	CARPGGGPGNTIYF	TGTGCCAGACCCGGGGGTGGCCCTGGAAACACCATATATTTT
TRBV15	once	-	TRBJ2-1	CATSRGGGTNYNEQFF	TGTGCCACCAGCAGAGGAGGCGGGACCAACTACAATGAGCAGTTCTTC
TRBV19	-	TRBD1	TRBJ2-2	CASRGTANTGELFF	TGTGCCAGTAGGGGGACAGCGAACACCGGGGAGCTGTTTTTT
TRBV2	few	-	TRBJ2-3	CASISGSGQAGTDTQYF	TGTGCCAGCATAAGTGGAAGTGGGCAGGCTGGTACAGATACGCAGTATTTT
TRBV6-2/TRBV6-3	-	-	TRBJ2-7	CASSFNYEQYF	TGTGCCAGCAGTTTTAACTACGAGCAGTACTTC
TRBV30	-	-	TRBJ2-1	CAWSGFDEQFF	TGTGCCTGGAGCGGTTTCGATGAGCAGTTCTTC
TRBV11-3	-	TRBD1	TRBJ2-1	CASSSRQGSYNEQFF	TGTGCCAGCAGCTCCAGACAGGGCTCCTACAATGAGCAGTTCTTC
TRBV3-1/TRBV3-2	-	-	TRBJ2-1	CASRRGTGNEQFF	TGTGCCAGCAGACGGGGTACGGGGAATGAGCAGTTCTTC
TRBV7-3	-	-	TRBJ2-2	CASSWTVAGELFF	TGTGCCAGCAGTTGGACAGTCGCCGGGGAGCTGTTTTTT
TRBV7-8	-	-	TRBJ2-7	CASSHGHLFFEQYF	TGTGCCAGCAGCCATGGGCATCTTTTCTTTGAGCAGTACTTC
TRBV9	-	-	TRBJ2-7	CASSGSGVAPYEQYF	TGTGCCAGCAGTGGGTCAGGGGTGGCCCCCTACGAGCAGTACTTC
TRBV7-2	once	-	TRBJ1-1	CASSLAGGLLRMTEAFF	TGTGCCAGCAGCCTCGCGGGGGGGTTGCTGCGTATGACTGAAGCTTTCTTT
TRBV5-1	-	-	TRBJ2-5	CASGRGLQETQYF	TGCGCCAGCGGCAGGGGTCTACAAGAGACCCAGTACTTC
TRBV16	once	-	TRBJ1-1	CASSQFRQSAEAFF	TGTGCCAGCAGCCAATTCCGACAGAGCGCTGAAGCTTTCTTT
TRBV6-5	-	TRBD1	TRBJ1-2	CASSPTGGGDYGYTF	TGTGCCAGCAGTCCGACAGGGGGAGGGGACTATGGCTACACCTTC
TRBV28	-	TRBD2	TRBJ2-1	CASSLGRASEQFF	TGTGCCAGCAGCCTGGGGAGGGCCTCCGAGCAGTTCTTC
TRBV6-5	few	-	TRBJ2-7	CASSFTRAGEQYF	TGTGCCAGCAGCTTTACCCGGGCGGGCGAGCAGTACTTC
TRBV7-6	few	-	TRBJ1-3	CASSLVQGSLSGNTIYF	TGTGCCAGCAGCTTAGTTCAGGGCTCACTCTCTGGAAACACCATATATTTT
TRBV3-1/TRBV3-2	-	TRBD1	TRBJ1-2	CASSQEGRGPDGYTF	TGTGCCAGCAGCCAAGAGGGCAGGGGGCCTGATGGCTACACCTTC
TRBV9	-	TRBD1	TRBJ2-3	CASSVGQGAQYF	TGTGCCAGCAGCGTGGGACAGGGCGCGCAGTATTTT
TRBV4-3	-	TRBD2	TRBJ2-7	CASSRRAGGSYEQYF	TGCGCCAGCAGCCGCAGAGCGGGGGGCTCCTACGAGCAGTACTTC
TRBV6-4	-	TRBD2	TRBJ2-2	CASSDSTGNSGRATGELFF	TGTGCCAGCAGTGACTCGACAGGGAATAGCGGGAGGGCCACCGGGGAGCTGTTTTTT
TRBV27	-	-	TRBJ2-1	CASSPLTGLNEQFF	TGTGCCAGCAGCCCACTGACGGGACTCAATGAGCAGTTCTTC
TRBV6-5	-	-	TRBJ2-7	CASRPPGNLPYEQYF	TGTGCCAGCAGGCCGCCAGGGAATCTCCCCTACGAGCAGTACTTC
TRBV7-8	once	TRBD2	TRBJ2-1	CASSLEGSGRANEQFF	TGTGCCAGCAGCTTAGAGGGTAGCGGGAGGGCCAATGAGCAGTTCTTC
TRBV18	-	-	TRBJ2-7	CASSQLPSGSYEQYF	TGTGCCAGCTCACAACTTCCTTCAGGGTCATACGAGCAGTACTTC
TRBV5-1	-	TRBD1	TRBJ2-3	CASGYGQDTDTQYF	TGCGCCAGCGGTTATGGACAGGACACAGATACGCAGTATTTT
TRBV3-1/TRBV3-2	-	-	TRBJ1-3	CASSPQSGNTIYF	TGTGCCAGCAGCCCCCAATCTGGAAACACCATATATTTT
TRBV27	-	-	TRBJ1-1	CASSLAGDTEAFF	TGTGCCAGCAGTTTAGCGGGGGACACTGAAGCTTTCTTT
TRBV7-8	-	TRBD1	TRBJ2-7	CASRVRDRGYEQYF	TGTGCCAGCAGAGTCCGGGACAGGGGCTACGAGCAGTACTTC
TRBV9	once	TRBD2	TRBJ2-2	CASSSRGGTGELFF	TGTGCCAGCAGCTCTCGGGGGGGCACCGGGGAGCTGTTTTTT
TRBV5-4	-	TRBD2	TRBJ2-1	CASSLGLAAYNEQFF	TGTGCCAGCAGCCTCGGACTAGCGGCCTACAATGAGCAGTTCTTC
TRBV6-2/TRBV6-3	once	-	TRBJ2-1	CASSHEPPSSYNEQFF	TGTGCCAGCAGTCACGAACCCCCGAGCTCCTACAATGAGCAGTTCTTC
TRBV7-2	once	-	TRBJ1-1	CASSLETVGDEAFF	TGTGCCAGCAGCTTAGAGACAGTGGGTGATGAAGCTTTCTTT
TRBV18	-	TRBD1	TRBJ1-1	CASSPGQGNTEAFF	TGTGCCAGCTCACCGGGACAGGGGAACACTGAAGCTTTCTTT